This TCR beta chain stems from a study of cytomegalovirus exposure and HLA in healthy donors. Study observations and caveats: In a later analysis, specific HLA alleles were associated with 15,000 to 20,000 TCR beta sequences at a 0.05 false discovery rate. CMV serostatus was the only recorded immune exposure for donors. The later analysis indicated that the majority of CMV-associated TCR beta chains appeared HLA-restricted.

PCR employed 60 Vbeta and 13 Jbeta primers. Profiled with immunoSEQ multiplex PCR; TCRdb holds only in-frame clones, not every one. The repertoire holds some 110,000 clones, with roughly four fifths as singletons. A word on this clone: Its antigen is unknown.

Material for sequencing was PBMCs. The TCR originated in a woman between 18 and 29 years old in good health and CMV-seronegative.

CDR3 sequence (DNA): TGTGCCAGCAGCTTGGCTGGACAGGGAGGGAACACTGAAGCTTTCTTT. This gives the protein CASSLAGQGGNTEAFF. The chain carries TRBV5-4 and TRBJ1-1, with 8 bases fitting TRBD1. J gave up 1 base and V 0 bases, and 5 bases lay outside the gene matches. The germline gives CDR1 SGHNT, CDR2 YYREEE (reference sequence). There are 16 residues in the CDR3.